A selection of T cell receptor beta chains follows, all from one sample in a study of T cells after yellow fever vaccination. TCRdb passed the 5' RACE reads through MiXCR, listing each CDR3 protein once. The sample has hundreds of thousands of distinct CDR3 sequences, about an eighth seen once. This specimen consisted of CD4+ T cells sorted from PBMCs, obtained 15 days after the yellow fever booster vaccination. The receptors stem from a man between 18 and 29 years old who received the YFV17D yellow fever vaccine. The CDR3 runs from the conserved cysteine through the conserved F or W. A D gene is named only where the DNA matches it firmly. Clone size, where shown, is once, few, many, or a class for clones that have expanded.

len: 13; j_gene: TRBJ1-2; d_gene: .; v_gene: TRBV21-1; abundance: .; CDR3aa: CASSPYRGDGYTF; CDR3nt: TGTGCCAGCAGCCCCTACCGGGGGGATGGCTACACCTTC
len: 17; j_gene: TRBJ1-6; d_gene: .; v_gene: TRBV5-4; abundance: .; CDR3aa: CASSQIRGGSYNSPLHF; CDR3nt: TGTGCCAGCAGCCAGATTCGGGGGGGCTCCTATAATTCACCCCTCCACTTT
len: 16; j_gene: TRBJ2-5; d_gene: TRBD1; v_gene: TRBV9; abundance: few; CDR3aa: CASSADPGTGGKTQYF; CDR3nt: TGTGCCAGCAGCGCCGATCCTGGGACAGGGGGAAAGACCCAGTACTTC
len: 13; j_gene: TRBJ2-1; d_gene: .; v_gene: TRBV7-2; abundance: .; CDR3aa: CASGFPPASEQFF; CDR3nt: TGTGCCAGCGGCTTTCCCCCCGCGAGTGAGCAGTTCTTC
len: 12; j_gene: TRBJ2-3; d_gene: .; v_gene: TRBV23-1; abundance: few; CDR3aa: CARVVASGTQYF; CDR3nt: TGCGCCAGGGTGGTCGCAAGCGGTACGCAGTATTTT
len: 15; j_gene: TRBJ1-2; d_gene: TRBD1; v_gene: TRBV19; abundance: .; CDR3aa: CASMATGTGNYGYTF; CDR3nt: TGTGCCAGTATGGCCACCGGGACAGGGAACTATGGCTACACCTTC
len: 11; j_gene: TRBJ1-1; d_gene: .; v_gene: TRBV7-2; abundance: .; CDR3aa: CASSSGHGAFF; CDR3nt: TGTGCCAGCAGCTCGGGACACGGAGCTTTCTTT
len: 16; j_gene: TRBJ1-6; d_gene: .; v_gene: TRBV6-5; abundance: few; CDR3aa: CASSYLGSDNNSPLHF; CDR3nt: TGTGCCAGCAGTTACCTCGGGTCCGATAATAATTCACCCCTCCACTTT
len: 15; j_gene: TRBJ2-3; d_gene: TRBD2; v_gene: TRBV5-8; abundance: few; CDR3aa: CASNPSGISTDTQYF; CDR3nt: TGTGCCAGCAACCCTAGCGGGATTAGCACAGATACGCAGTATTTT
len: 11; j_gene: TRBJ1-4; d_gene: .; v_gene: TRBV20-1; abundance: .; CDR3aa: CSALKNEKLFF; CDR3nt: TGCAGTGCTCTGAAAAATGAAAAACTGTTTTTT
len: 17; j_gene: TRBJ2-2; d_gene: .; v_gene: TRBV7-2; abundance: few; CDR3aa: CASSLAIGGPGTGELFF; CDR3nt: TGTGCCAGCAGCTTAGCAATCGGGGGGCCGGGCACCGGGGAGCTGTTTTTT
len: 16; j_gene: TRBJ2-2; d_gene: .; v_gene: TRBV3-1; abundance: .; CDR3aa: CASSQVASRNTGELFF; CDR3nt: TGTGCCAGCAGCCAAGTCGCCAGCAGGAACACCGGGGAGCTGTTTTTT
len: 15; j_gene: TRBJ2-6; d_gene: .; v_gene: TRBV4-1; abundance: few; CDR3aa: CASSQLSIGANVLTF; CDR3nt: TGCGCCAGCAGCCAACTGTCGATTGGGGCCAACGTCCTGACTTTC
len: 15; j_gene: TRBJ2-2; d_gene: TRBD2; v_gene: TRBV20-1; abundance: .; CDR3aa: CSASIAGVVPGELFF; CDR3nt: TGCAGTGCTAGTATAGCGGGCGTGGTCCCCGGGGAGCTGTTTTTT
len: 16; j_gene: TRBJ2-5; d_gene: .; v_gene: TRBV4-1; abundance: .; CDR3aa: CASSQFGLDLQETQYF; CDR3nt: TGCGCCAGCAGCCAATTCGGACTCGACCTGCAAGAGACCCAGTACTTC
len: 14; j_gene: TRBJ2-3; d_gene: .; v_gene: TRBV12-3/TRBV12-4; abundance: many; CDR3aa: CASRPGLYTDTQYF; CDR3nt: TGTGCCAGCAGGCCGGGACTCTACACAGATACGCAGTATTTT
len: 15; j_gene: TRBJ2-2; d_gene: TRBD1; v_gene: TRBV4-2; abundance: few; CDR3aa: CASSHRGQNTGELFF; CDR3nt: TGTGCCAGCAGCCACAGGGGGCAGAACACCGGGGAGCTGTTTTTT
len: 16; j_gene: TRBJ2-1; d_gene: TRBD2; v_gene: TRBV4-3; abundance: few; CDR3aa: CASSQVPRGGYNEQFF; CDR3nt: TGCGCCAGCAGCCAAGTACCGCGGGGGGGGTACAATGAGCAGTTCTTC
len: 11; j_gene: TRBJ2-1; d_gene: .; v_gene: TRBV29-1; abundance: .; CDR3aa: CSVAPGPRQFF; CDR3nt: TGCAGCGTTGCCCCAGGGCCCCGGCAGTTCTTC
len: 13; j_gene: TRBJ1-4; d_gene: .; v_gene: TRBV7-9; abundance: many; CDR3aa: CASSLQENEKLFF; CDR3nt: TGTGCCAGCAGCTTACAGGAAAACGAAAAACTGTTTTTT
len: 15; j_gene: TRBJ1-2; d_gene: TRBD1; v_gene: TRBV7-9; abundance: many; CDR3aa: CASSLGGTGGYGYTF; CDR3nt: TGTGCCAGCAGCTTAGGCGGGACAGGGGGCTATGGCTACACCTTC
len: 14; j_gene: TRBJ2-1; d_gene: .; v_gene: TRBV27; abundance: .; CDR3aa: CASSSRVKGNEQFF; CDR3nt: TGTGCCAGCAGTTCTAGGGTTAAGGGCAATGAGCAGTTCTTC
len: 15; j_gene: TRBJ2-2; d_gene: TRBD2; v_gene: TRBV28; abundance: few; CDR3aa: CASSLVSSGTGELFF; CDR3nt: TGTGCCAGCAGTTTAGTTTCTAGCGGGACCGGGGAGCTGTTTTTT
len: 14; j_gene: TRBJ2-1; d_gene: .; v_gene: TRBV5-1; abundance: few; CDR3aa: CASSFPDSYNEQFF; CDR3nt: TGCGCCAGCAGCTTTCCGGACTCCTACAATGAGCAGTTCTTC
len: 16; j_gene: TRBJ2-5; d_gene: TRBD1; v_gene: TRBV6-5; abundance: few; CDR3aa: CASSSLRTGGGETQYF; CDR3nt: TGTGCCAGCAGTTCCCTAAGGACAGGGGGGGGTGAGACCCAGTACTTC
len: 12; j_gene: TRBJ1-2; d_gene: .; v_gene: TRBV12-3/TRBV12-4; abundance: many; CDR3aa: CASSSTGYGYTF; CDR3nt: TGTGCCAGCAGTTCCACAGGGTACGGCTACACCTTC
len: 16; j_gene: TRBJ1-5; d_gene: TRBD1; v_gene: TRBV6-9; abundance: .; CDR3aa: CASSRQGRLGNQPQHF; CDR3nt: TGTGCCAGCAGTAGACAGGGTCGCCTCGGCAATCAGCCCCAGCATTTT
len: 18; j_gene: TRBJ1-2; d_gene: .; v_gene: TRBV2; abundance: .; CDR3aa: CASRIDFARGARKYGYTF; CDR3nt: TGTGCCAGCAGGATTGATTTCGCGAGGGGGGCGAGGAAGTATGGCTACACCTTC
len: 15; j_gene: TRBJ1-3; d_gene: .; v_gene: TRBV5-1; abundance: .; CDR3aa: CASSSTGSDGNTIYF; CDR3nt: TGCGCCAGCAGCTCAACAGGGAGTGACGGAAACACCATATATTTT
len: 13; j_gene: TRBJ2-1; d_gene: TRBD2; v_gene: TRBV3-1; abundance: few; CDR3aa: CASTSGRYNEQFF; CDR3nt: TGTGCCAGCACGAGCGGGAGATACAATGAGCAGTTCTTC
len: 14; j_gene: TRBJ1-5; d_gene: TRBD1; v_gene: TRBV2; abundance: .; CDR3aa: CASSALRGHQPQHF; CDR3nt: TGTGCCAGCAGTGCACTAAGGGGGCATCAGCCCCAGCATTTT
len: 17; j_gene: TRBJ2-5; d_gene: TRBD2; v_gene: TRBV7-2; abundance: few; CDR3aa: CASSLGSTSGSQETQYF; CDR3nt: TGTGCCAGCAGCTTAGGGTCGACTAGCGGGAGTCAAGAGACCCAGTACTTC
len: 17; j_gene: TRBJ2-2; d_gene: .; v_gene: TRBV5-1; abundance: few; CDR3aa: CASSLATGQGGTGELFF; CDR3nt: TGCGCCAGCAGCCTTGCGACCGGTCAGGGGGGCACCGGGGAGCTGTTTTTT
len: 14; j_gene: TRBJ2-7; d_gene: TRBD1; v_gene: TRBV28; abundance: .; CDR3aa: CASSPGPTGREQYF; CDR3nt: TGTGCCAGCAGTCCTGGCCCGACAGGGCGCGAGCAGTACTTC
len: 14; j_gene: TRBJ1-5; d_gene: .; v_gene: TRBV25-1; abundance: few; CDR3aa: CASSEHGGTQPQHF; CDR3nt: TGTGCCAGCAGTGAACATGGGGGGACTCAGCCCCAGCATTTT
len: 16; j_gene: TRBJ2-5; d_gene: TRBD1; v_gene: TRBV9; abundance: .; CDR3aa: CASSVGRGHVGETQYF; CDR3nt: TGTGCCAGCAGCGTAGGAAGGGGGCACGTTGGAGAGACCCAGTACTTC
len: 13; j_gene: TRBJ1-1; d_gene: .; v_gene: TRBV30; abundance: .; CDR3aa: CAWSLTTGTEAFF; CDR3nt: TGTGCCTGGAGCTTGACGACGGGCACTGAAGCTTTCTTT
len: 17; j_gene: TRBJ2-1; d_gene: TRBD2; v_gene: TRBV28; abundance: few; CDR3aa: CASTTGTGTSGDNEQFF; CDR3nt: TGTGCCAGCACCACAGGGACAGGGACTAGCGGTGACAATGAGCAGTTCTTC
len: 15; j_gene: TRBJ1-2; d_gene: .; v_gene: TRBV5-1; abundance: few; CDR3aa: CASSPIEGQFYGYTF; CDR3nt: TGCGCCAGCAGCCCAATCGAAGGGCAATTCTATGGCTACACCTTC
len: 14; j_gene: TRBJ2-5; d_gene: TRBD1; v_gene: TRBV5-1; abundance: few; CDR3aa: CASSLQGSQETQYF; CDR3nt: TGCGCCAGCAGCCTACAGGGGAGCCAAGAGACCCAGTACTTC